The clone carrying this TCR beta chain was seen only once. Its target is not known. With 4 bases clipped from V and 6 bases from J, the junction kept 12 bases outside the gene matches. CDR1 LGHNA and CDR2 YSLEER come from the germline V gene. The CDR3 length is 16 residues. This entry is derived from a study of graft-versus-host responses after intestinal transplantation. Profiled with immunoSEQ multiplex PCR; TCRdb holds only in-frame clones, not every one. The table records about 86,000 clones, about 88% of them present only once. The sequencing used unstimulated CD4+ T cells sorted from spleen or lymph node cells, collected before transplant. V gene TRBV4-3 combines with J gene TRBJ2-3, with 8 bases fitting TRBD1. The sequence came from a human donor who was the organ donor for an intestinal transplant. CDR3 bases: TGCGCCAGCAGCCTGGAGACAGGGGCCTTGGGGGATACGCAGTATTTT. Its translation is CASSLETGALGDTQYF.